This T cell receptor (beta chain) appears in the sequencing data of a study of control samples from healthy donors and cancer patients. Method: immunoSEQ multiplex PCR; TCRdb's copy keeps in-frame clones and lacks some. The table records 90,000 or so clones, approximately 84% of them present only once. Source material: PBMCs. The TCR originated in a man between 65 and 80 years old with lung cancer.

CDR3 nucleotide sequence: TGTGCCAGCTCACCACCTGGGGCCAACGTCCTGACTTTC. It yields the protein CASSPPGANVLTF. The J gene is TRBJ2-6, the V gene TRBV18; no clear D gene. V lost 0 bases to trimming and J lost 3 bases, with 0 bases between them. There are 13 residues in the CDR3. Germline V lookup: CDR1 KGHSH, CDR2 LQKENI.